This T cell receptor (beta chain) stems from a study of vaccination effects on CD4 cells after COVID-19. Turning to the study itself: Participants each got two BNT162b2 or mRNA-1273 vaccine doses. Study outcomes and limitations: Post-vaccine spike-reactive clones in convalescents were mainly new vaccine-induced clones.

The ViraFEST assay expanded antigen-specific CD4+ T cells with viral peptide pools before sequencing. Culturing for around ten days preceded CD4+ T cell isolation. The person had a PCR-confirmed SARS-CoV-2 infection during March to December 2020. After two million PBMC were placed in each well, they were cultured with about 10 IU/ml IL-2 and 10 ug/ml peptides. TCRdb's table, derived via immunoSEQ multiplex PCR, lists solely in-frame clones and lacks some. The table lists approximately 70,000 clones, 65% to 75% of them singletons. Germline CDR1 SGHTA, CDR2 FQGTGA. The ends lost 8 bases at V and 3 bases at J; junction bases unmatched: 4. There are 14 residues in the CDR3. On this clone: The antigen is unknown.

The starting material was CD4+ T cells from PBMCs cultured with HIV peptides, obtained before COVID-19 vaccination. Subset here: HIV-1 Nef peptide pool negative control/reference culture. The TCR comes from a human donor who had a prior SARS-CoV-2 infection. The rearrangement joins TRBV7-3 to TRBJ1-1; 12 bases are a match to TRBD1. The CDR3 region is CASGTGGADTEAFF. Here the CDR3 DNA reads TGTGCCAGCGGGACAGGGGGCGCAGACACTGAAGCTTTCTTT.